What follows are 20 T cell receptor beta chains derived from one specimen sequenced in a study of TIL therapy for anti-PD-1-resistant metastatic lung cancer (dated by TCRdb to the early 2020s). Using bias-controlled multiplex PCR with the immunoSEQ v3 hsTCRB kit, the TCR beta CDR3 regions were amplified from genomic DNA. Here the immuneACCESS table is served through TCRdb, limited to in-frame sequences with V and J called. Missing clones are a known gap in these copies; in checked studies unresolved V genes cover under half, and the rest lacks a known reason. Present in this sample are about 48,000 clones, about two thirds of which were seen just once. The ten largest clones add up to about 6% of the sample. Sample time point, as interpreted from the label and publication: pre-treatment sample, taken before nivolumab and TIL therapy. Baseline tumor samples were excised metastases, mostly pleural nodules or supraclavicular lymph nodes, from the same resection used to grow TIL.

The sample in question was tumor tissue, obtained at baseline. These receptors were taken from a person between 25 and 80 years old with non-small cell lung cancer.

A remark on this clone: Additional DNA sequences in this sample encode the identical CDR3. The CDR3 DNA is TGTGCCAGCAGACGACAGGGGTCCTACGAGCAGTACTTC. It yields the protein CASRRQGSYEQYF. This chain connects TRBV6-5 to TRBJ2-7; 8 nucleotides align to TRBD1. Germline V gene sequence: CDR1 MNHEY, CDR2 SVGAGI. The CDR3 has 13 amino acids. V was pared by 6 bases and J by 1 base, with 2 bases of the junction left unmatched.

This chain connects TRBV7-9 to TRBJ2-1; unclear D gene. The CDR3 runs to 13 residues. Per the germline V gene, CDR1 is SEHNR and CDR2 is FQNEAQ (reference sequence). The ends were cut back, 3 bases at V and 6 bases at J, with 9 bases in the middle. DNA for the CDR3: TGTGCCAGCAGCTTTCTGAGCCGCAATGAGCAGTTCTTC. It codes for CASSFLSRNEQFF.

The chain has TRBV7-9 and TRBJ1-1; no definite D call. The CDR3 runs to 12 residues. Germline CDR1 reads SEHNR; CDR2 reads FQNEAQ (reference sequence). V shed 1 base and J shed 4 bases, with 4 bases lying between them. CDR3 residues: CASSLESTEAFF. The CDR3 nucleotides read TGTGCCAGCAGCTTAGAGTCCACTGAAGCTTTCTTT.

The chain recombines TRBV19 with TRBJ2-5; a possible D gene is TRBD1 (5 bases). The CDR3 extends over 13 amino acids. Trimming left V 4 bases short and J 2 bases short, with 8 bases between. The germline V gene encodes CDR1 LNHDA and CDR2 SQIVND (reference sequence). This chain's CDR3 is CASSTYRQETQYF. Here the CDR3 DNA reads TGTGCCAGTAGTACGTACAGGCAAGAGACCCAGTACTTC.

The chain employs TRBV4-3 and TRBJ1-2; no clear D gene. The germline V gene encodes CDR1 LGHNA and CDR2 YSLEER. There are 15 residues in the CDR3. V was trimmed by 0 bases and J by 4 bases, leaving 12 bases between them. The CDR3 region is CASSQDGGSTYGYTF. Here the CDR3 DNA reads TGCGCCAGCAGCCAAGACGGCGGGAGCACCTATGGCTACACCTTC.

This clone was detected once. This sequence joins TRBV5-6 and TRBJ2-7; weak D call: TRBD1 (6 bases). Germline V gene lookup returns CDR1 SGHDT and CDR2 YYEEEE. Trimming left V 4 bases short and J 4 bases short, with 12 bases between. The CDR3 sequence is 13 residues long. The CDR3 loop is CASSLQGLYEQYF. CDR3 nucleotides: TGTGCCAGCAGCCTACAGGGTTTATACGAGCAGTACTTC.

The rearrangement joins TRBV18 to TRBJ1-1; the D is unclear. V was clipped by 3 bases and J by 1 base, with 15 bases between them. Germline values: CDR1 KGHSH, CDR2 LQKENI. CDR3 length: 16 amino acids. For the CDR3, the DNA is TGTGCCAGCTCACCCCTCTTGGGTGGCGGGAACACTGAAGCTTTCTTT. Translating gives CASSPLLGGGNTEAFF.

The genes are TRBV5-1 and TRBJ1-4; TRBD1 might be the D (5 bases). Germline loops: CDR1 SGHRS, CDR2 YFSETQ. Trimming removed 6 bases from V and 8 bases from J, with 20 bases in between. CDR3 size: 15 residues. Here the CDR3 reads CASNPNGGSEEKLFF. Here the CDR3 DNA reads TGCGCCAGCAATCCCAATGGGGGGTCGGAGGAAAAACTGTTTTTT.

The chain is built from TRBV4-3 and TRBJ2-7; weak D call: TRBD2 (5 bases). The V gene lost 3 bases and the J gene lost 5 bases, with 14 bases spanning the gap. Germline CDR1 is LGHNA and CDR2 is YSLEER. This CDR3 region has 14 residues. The CDR3 DNA reads TGCGCCAGCAGCCATGGACTTCTTGGTAACGAGCAGTACTTC. It yields the protein CASSHGLLGNEQYF.

The chain uses TRBV11-2 and TRBJ2-7, with 8 bases lining up with TRBD2. The J segment lost 0 bases and the V segment lost 4 bases, leaving 5 bases of the junction unmatched. The CDR3 consists of 15 residues. CDR1 SGHAT and CDR2 FQNNGV come from the germline V gene. The CDR3 protein is CASSSLAGSSYEQYF. The DNA of the CDR3 is TGTGCCAGCAGCTCCTTAGCGGGGTCCTCCTACGAGCAGTACTTC.

This clone was observed a few times. The chain couples TRBV7-8 to TRBJ2-1; tentatively, D is TRBD2 (5 bases). Trimming left V 0 bases short and J 0 bases short, with 12 bases between. The CDR3 has 17 amino acids. Per germline, CDR1 SGHVS and CDR2 FQNEAQ. CDR3 in amino acids: CASSLAGSRSSYNEQFF. For the CDR3, the DNA is TGTGCCAGCAGCTTAGCGGGGAGCCGCAGCTCCTACAATGAGCAGTTCTTC.

This clone has more than one count but fewer than ten. The chain employs TRBV5-1 and TRBJ1-1; no clear D. The CDR3 spans 11 residues. In germline, CDR1 is SGHRS, CDR2 YFSETQ. Trimming removed 0 bases at V and 7 bases at J, with 4 bases between. CDR3 nucleotides: TGCGCCAGCAGCTTGGGGGATGAAGCTTTCTTT. Protein sequence: CASSLGDEAFF.

The genes are TRBV28 and TRBJ1-2; D is ambiguous. With 5 bases removed from V and 0 bases from J, the gap between germline ends came to 16 bases. The germline V gene has CDR1 MDHEN and CDR2 SYDVKM. The CDR3 is 16 residues long. The chain's CDR3 is CASSVAFGKPNYGYTF. In DNA form, the CDR3 reads TGTGCCAGCAGTGTCGCGTTCGGAAAACCTAACTATGGCTACACCTTC.

The chain has TRBV10-2 and TRBJ1-3; the D is unclear. The V gene's germline CDR1 is WSHSY and CDR2 SAAADI. The CDR3 extends over 12 amino acids. With 5 bases removed from V and 7 bases from J, the gap between germline ends came to 9 bases. The CDR3 DNA reads TGCGCCAGCAGTCATAGTTCTAACACCATATATTTT. Protein: CASSHSSNTIYF.

The V gene is TRBV11-3, the J gene TRBJ2-1, with 8 nucleotides matching TRBD2. This CDR3 spans 14 amino acids. Germline V lookup: CDR1 SGHNT, CDR2 YENEEA. The junction had 9 bases not matched to a gene; V was cut back by 5 bases and J by 9 bases. The CDR3 spells CASSRRAGEGEQFF. CDR3 bases: TGTGCCAGCAGCCGTCGAGCGGGAGAAGGTGAGCAGTTCTTC.

The J gene is TRBJ2-5, the V gene TRBV5-1; D possibly matches TRBD1 or TRBD2 (5 bases each). The CDR3 consists of 14 residues. Germline CDR1 reads SGHRS; CDR2 reads YFSETQ. V was shortened by 2 bases and J by 1 base, with 9 bases between the two germline ends. The CDR3 region is CASSFWGSQETQYF. Here the CDR3 DNA reads TGCGCCAGCAGCTTCTGGGGGTCCCAAGAGACCCAGTACTTC. Variable domain in full (rest from reference TRBV5-1 and TRBJ2-5): KAGVTQTPRYLIKTRGQQVTLSCSPISGHRSVSWYQQTPGQGLQFLFEYFSETQRNKGNFPGRFSGRQFSNSRSEMNVSTLELGDSALYLCASSFWGSQETQYFGPGTRLLVL.

J is TRBJ2-3 and V is TRBV6-4; TRBD1 or TRBD2 may be the D gene (5 bases each). In germline, CDR1 is MRHNA, CDR2 SNTAGT. Trimming stripped 5 bases from V and 3 bases from J, with 9 bases between. The length of the CDR3 is 13 residues. In nucleotides, the CDR3 is TGTGCCAGCAGTCCGGGGCCTACAGATACGCAGTATTTT. Translation gives CASSPGPTDTQYF.

Here the CDR3 reads CASSIGGTGFTGELFF. The DNA for the CDR3 is TGTGCCAGTAGTATAGGCGGGACAGGGTTTACCGGGGAGCTGTTTTTT. The chain uses TRBV19 and TRBJ2-2; 9 bases line up with TRBD1. The CDR3 runs 16 residues. J lost 5 bases, V lost 1 base, and 5 bases had no gene match. Germline V gene lookup returns CDR1 LNHDA and CDR2 SQIVND (reference sequence).

This clone occurred once. The chain joins TRBV10-2 to TRBJ1-5; no reliable D call. Germline V gives CDR1 WSHSY, CDR2 SAAADI. The CDR3 sequence is 15 residues long. Trimming pared 3 bases from V and 0 bases from J, leaving 9 bases between. CDR3 sequence reads: CASSDSQASNQPQHF. The CDR3, as DNA: TGCGCCAGCAGTGATTCTCAGGCTAGCAATCAGCCCCAGCATTTT.

The chain uses TRBV4-3 and TRBJ1-5, with no clear D. The CDR3 runs 18 residues. The V gene's germline CDR1 is LGHNA and CDR2 YSLEER. Trimming shortened V by 0 bases and J by 2 bases, and 17 bases separated the two germline ends. The CDR3 bases are TGCGCCAGCAGCCAAGATTATAGCGGGGTAGGTGGCAATCAGCCCCAGCATTTT. It codes for CASSQDYSGVGGNQPQHF.